This T cell receptor beta chain was found in a study of blood T cell repertoires in COVID-19. Overall study: Samples taken during acute and convalescent COVID-19 were collected in the United States, Italy and Spain.

CDR3 length: 14 amino acids. Germline CDR1 reads SGHVS; CDR2 reads FQNEAQ. Between the trimmed V and J ends, which lost 7 bases and 1 base, there was a span of 13 bases. The participants were between about 18 and 90 years old and came from some 23 US areas. In the study's own analysis: The authors estimated nucleated cell counts from reference gene primer amplification. The protocol was immunoSEQ multiplex PCR, while the TCRdb copy is restricted to in-frame clones and leaves out a portion. That table gives V, J and clone size, and the DNA gave D and trimming. The repertoire holds 200,000 to 250,000 clones, with around 82% as singletons.

Source material: PBMCs or T cells enriched from blood (not recorded which). The rearrangement joins TRBV7-8 to TRBJ1-1; D remains unclear. The sequence came from a woman aged 50 to 60 who had been exposed to COVID-19. CDR3 sequence: CASTSREGNTEAFF. DNA for the CDR3: TGTGCCAGCACTTCCCGAGAGGGGAACACTGAAGCTTTCTTT.